The rows below give T cell receptor beta chains drawn from one sample of a study of graft-versus-host responses after intestinal transplantation. The assay was immunoSEQ multiplex PCR, and TCRdb's table has in-frame clones only and misses some. The sample records 10,000 or so clones, about 96% being singletons. Sequenced material: bone marrow, taken approximately 520 days after intestinal transplantation. These receptors were obtained from a human patient who received an intestinal transplant, so some T cells may come from the graft donor. The CDR3 runs from the conserved cysteine through the conserved F or W. D genes are given only for firm matches. The listing skips clone size in some rows; elsewhere it reads once, few, many or a size class.

size,J,V,D,length,CDR3,DNA
-,TRBJ1-1,TRBV16,TRBD1,15,CASTPRQGRNTEAFF,TGTGCCAGCACCCCTCGACAGGGCAGGAACACTGAAGCTTTCTTT
-,TRBJ2-7,TRBV9,TRBD1,15,CASSVTSGGNYEQYF,TGTGCCAGCAGCGTAACTTCAGGGGGAAACTACGAGCAGTACTTC
-,TRBJ1-5,TRBV19,-,14,CASSIEGSNQPQHF,TGTGCCAGTAGTATAGAGGGTAGCAATCAGCCCCAGCATTTT
once,TRBJ2-3,TRBV4-3,TRBD2,16,CASSQDGAGATDTQYF,TGCGCCAGCAGCCAAGACGGGGCGGGAGCGACAGATACGCAGTATTTT
-,TRBJ2-7,TRBV7-9,-,13,CASSLVAAGEQYF,TGTGCCAGCAGCCTCGTCGCCGCGGGAGAGCAGTACTTC
-,TRBJ2-5,TRBV10-3,-,13,CAITRALSETQYF,TGTGCCATCACTAGGGCTCTATCGGAGACCCAGTACTTC
-,TRBJ2-3,TRBV28,-,14,CASTFFSSTDTQYF,TGTGCCAGCACCTTTTTCTCGAGCACAGATACGCAGTATTTT
-,TRBJ1-1,TRBV27,TRBD1,14,CASSLTGGSTEAFF,TGTGCCAGCAGCCTGACAGGGGGGTCCACTGAAGCTTTCTTT
-,TRBJ1-1,TRBV2,TRBD1,15,CASSRDRGRSTEAFF,TGTGCCAGCAGTAGGGACAGGGGGCGGAGCACTGAAGCTTTCTTT
-,TRBJ2-6,TRBV7-9,-,16,CASSRRPFSGANVLTF,TGTGCCAGCAGCCGTAGACCGTTCTCTGGGGCCAACGTCCTGACTTTC
-,TRBJ1-1,TRBV28,-,12,CASNGRGTEAFF,TGTGCCAGCAACGGGAGGGGGACTGAAGCTTTCTTT
-,TRBJ1-1,TRBV28,-,15,CASTPADSMNTEAFF,TGTGCCAGCACCCCCGCGGACAGCATGAACACTGAAGCTTTCTTT
-,TRBJ1-2,TRBV5-1,-,14,CASSLEATGSGYTF,TGCGCCAGCAGCTTGGAGGCTACGGGGTCTGGCTACACCTTC
-,TRBJ2-1,TRBV6-1,-,15,CASSELPTGNNEQFF,TGTGCCAGCAGTGAACTCCCTACGGGGAACAATGAGCAGTTCTTC
-,TRBJ1-6,TRBV6-1,TRBD1,15,CASSIGQGGNSPLHF,TGTGCCAGCAGTATTGGACAGGGGGGAAATTCACCCCTCCACTTT
-,TRBJ2-2,TRBV13,-,12,CASSLNTGELFF,TGTGCCAGCAGCTTAAACACCGGGGAGCTGTTTTTT
-,TRBJ2-1,TRBV6-4,TRBD2,19,CASSPRASGTSWPYNEQFF,TGTGCCAGCAGTCCCCGGGCTAGCGGGACCAGTTGGCCTTACAATGAGCAGTTCTTC
-,TRBJ2-2,TRBV14,-,11,CASSHHRELFF,TGTGCCAGCAGCCATCACCGGGAGCTGTTTTTT
-,TRBJ1-5,TRBV28,-,13,CATAQGERQPQHF,TGTGCCACCGCTCAGGGTGAGAGACAGCCCCAGCATTTT
-,TRBJ2-3,TRBV7-8,TRBD2,18,CASSLGGPASGRTDTQYF,TGTGCCAGCAGCTTAGGGGGCCCTGCGAGCGGGAGAACAGATACGCAGTATTTT
-,TRBJ1-4,TRBV7-9,-,16,CASSFKPNRLDEKLFF,TGTGCCAGCAGCTTCAAGCCCAATCGACTGGATGAAAAACTGTTTTTT
-,TRBJ2-6,TRBV29-1,-,13,CSVAGAGANVLTF,TGCAGCGTCGCAGGGGCCGGGGCCAACGTCCTGACTTTC
-,TRBJ2-1,TRBV11-3,TRBD2,16,CASSPGRLAVDNEQFF,TGTGCCAGCAGCCCAGGGCGACTAGCGGTTGACAATGAGCAGTTCTTC
once,TRBJ1-6,TRBV13,-,16,CASSLSGEGRNSPLHF,TGTGCCAGCAGCTTATCAGGGGAGGGAAGAAATTCACCCCTCCACTTT
-,TRBJ1-5,TRBV4-1,TRBD1,15,CASSQRTGEGQPQHF,TGCGCCAGCAGCCAGAGGACAGGGGAAGGGCAGCCCCAGCATTTT
-,TRBJ2-2,TRBV29-1,-,11,CSVSSTGELFF,TGCAGCGTCTCGAGCACCGGGGAGCTGTTTTTT